This TCR beta chain is from a study of T cell repertoires in cytomegalovirus infection. Study at large: CMV infection and matching HLA type were both indicated by public TCR beta signatures. Study-level results: Cumulative frequency (of public TCR beta family members) identified carriers of CMV plus the relevant HLA.

A remark on this clonotype: Its antigen remains unknown.

TCRdb ran MiXCR on the reads and lists one entry per CDR3 protein. The data hold approximately 750,000 distinct CDR3 sequences, with approximately 40% observed a single time. V dropped 8 bases and J dropped 9; count of bases not matched to a gene: 9. Germline CDR1 reads MNHNY; CDR2 reads SVGAGI (reference sequence). This CDR3 comprises 13 residues. Material: PBMCs. The sequence came from a human donor in good health (CMV status not recorded). Some clones in this sample may be carry-over from other donors' samples. J is TRBJ1-5 and V is TRBV6-6; 8 bases map to TRBD1. CDR3 coding DNA: TGTGCCAGCCGCGTGCAGGGGGCAGCGCCCCAGCATTTT. This codes for CASRVQGAAPQHF.